Listed here are 17 T cell receptor beta chains from one sample, sequenced in a study of control samples from healthy donors and cancer patients (dated by TCRdb to the early 2020s). The method was the immunoSEQ multiplex PCR assay. TCRdb obtained this table from immuneACCESS and retained in-frame rearrangements with V and J assigned. These tables miss some clones; where compared with another copy, unresolved V genes account for less than half of the shortfall, and the remainder is unexplained. Here the sample has roughly 130,000 clones; more than 85% occur a single time. The top ten constitute around 1.8% of the sample. Specimen: PBMCs. Receptors originate from a man between 45 and 60 years old with head and neck cancer.

V gene TRBV6-7 combines with J gene TRBJ1-1, with a weak D call TRBD1 (5 bases). TRBV6-7 is identified as an open reading frame with a role that is uncertain. The CDR3 contains 14 residues. V lost 3 bases and J lost 4, with 12 bases in between. The CDR3 nucleotides are TGTGCCAGCAGTTATCTCCAGGGTGGCACTGAAGCTTTCTTT. Amino acid sequence: CASSYLQGGTEAFF.

A few counts support this clone. The DNA for the CDR3 is TGCGCCAGCAGTGGTAGGGGACTAGCGGGGGGCCTTCACTACGAGCAGTACTTC. This gives the protein CASSGRGLAGGLHYEQYF. The genes are TRBV10-2 and TRBJ2-7; 15 bases align to TRBD2. The CDR3 extends over 18 amino acids. The V gene's germline CDR1 is WSHSY and CDR2 SAAADI. The trim removed 4 bases at V and 3 bases at J, leaving 10 bases unmatched.

The chain recombines TRBV12-3 or TRBV12-4 with TRBJ1-5, with unresolved D. CDR3 length equals 13 residues. V shed 5 bases and J shed 3 bases, with 8 bases lying between them. The CDR3: CASSIQVNQPQHF. The CDR3 DNA reads as TGTGCCAGCAGTATCCAGGTCAATCAGCCCCAGCATTTT.

This clone appeared once. The gene calls are TRBV27 and TRBJ2-7, with 7 nucleotides matching TRBD1. J lost 4 bases, V lost 0 bases, and 3 bases had no gene match. Germline CDR1 is MNHEY and CDR2 is SMNVEV (reference sequence). This CDR3 has 14 residues. The CDR3 loop reads CASSLSTGSYEQYF. The CDR3, as DNA: TGTGCCAGCAGTTTATCGACAGGGAGTTACGAGCAGTACTTC.

J is TRBJ2-7 and V is TRBV24-1; D is undetermined. The V and J ends lost 6 bases and 6 bases respectively, with 11 bases between them. This CDR3 spans 12 amino acids. From germline, CDR1 is KGHDR and CDR2 SFDVKD. The DNA for the CDR3 is TGTGCCACCAGTTCGGCCCACGGCGAGCAGTACTTC. Translation gives CATSSAHGEQYF.

This clone was recorded once. The CDR3 sequence: CASIIAGIDNEQFF. The CDR3 nucleotides read TGTGCCAGCATCATAGCGGGGATCGACAATGAGCAGTTCTTC. This chain links TRBV7-9 with TRBJ2-1; TRBD2 matches at 8 bases. After removal of 7 bases from V and 5 bases from J, the junction contained 7 bases not matched to a gene. The CDR3 consists of 14 residues. Per germline, CDR1 SEHNR and CDR2 FQNEAQ (reference sequence).

This chain connects TRBV5-5 to TRBJ2-2, with unresolved D. This CDR3 contains 17 residues. Between the trimmed V and J ends, which lost 0 bases and 2 bases, there was a span of 14 bases. Germline values: CDR1 SGHKS, CDR2 YYEKEE (reference sequence). CDR3 region: CASSLDPGRSNTGELFF. DNA of the CDR3: TGTGCCAGCAGCTTGGACCCCGGTAGATCCAACACCGGGGAGCTGTTTTTT.

V gene TRBV6-5 combines with J gene TRBJ2-3, with 12 bases matching TRBD2. CDR3 length: 15 residues. Trimming at V came to 7 bases and at J to 6 bases, leaving 8 bases not matched to a gene. Germline CDR1 and CDR2: MNHEY and SVGAGI. The CDR3 DNA follows: TGTGCCAGCACTCCTAGCGGGGGGGCGGGCGATACGCAGTATTTT. Translated: CASTPSGGAGDTQYF.

J is TRBJ2-1 and V is TRBV6-5; perhaps TRBD2 as D (6 bases). Trimming shortened V by 5 bases and J by 6 bases, and 14 bases separated the two germline ends. Germline loops: CDR1 MNHEY, CDR2 SVGAGI. CDR3 size: 14 residues. The CDR3 DNA reads as TGTGCCAGCAGTAGGGGCAGGGAGGTCAATGAGCAGTTCTTC. Its translation is CASSRGREVNEQFF.

The genes are TRBV2 and TRBJ2-1; 13 nucleotides line up with TRBD2. CDR1 is SNHLY and CDR2 is FYNNEI in the germline V gene. Trimming at V came to 11 bases and at J to 8 bases, leaving 9 bases not matched to a gene. The CDR3 has 14 residues. For the CDR3, the DNA is TGTGCCGCAGGACTAGCGGGGGTTTGGGATGAGCAGTTCTTC. This translates into CAAGLAGVWDEQFF.

The chain couples TRBV27 to TRBJ1-5; TRBD1 agrees at 7 bases. Per the germline V gene, CDR1 is MNHEY and CDR2 is SMNVEV (reference sequence). This CDR3 is 15 amino acids long. Trimming removed 1 base from V and 3 bases from J; junction bases left unmatched: 3. The CDR3 DNA reads TGTGCCAGCAGTTTATGGGACAGCCCCAATCAGCCCCAGCATTTT. This encodes CASSLWDSPNQPQHF.

V and J are TRBV5-1 and TRBJ2-3; D call uncertain. V gave up 0 bases and J gave up 1 base, with 6 bases separating them. CDR3 length: 14 residues. Germline V gene lookup returns CDR1 SGHRS and CDR2 YFSETQ. The CDR3 region is CASSLEWGTDTQYF. The CDR3 DNA is TGCGCCAGCAGCTTGGAGTGGGGCACAGATACGCAGTATTTT.

The rearrangement joins TRBV19 to TRBJ2-6, with 7 bases matching TRBD1. The CDR3 totals 16 residues. The V gene end was trimmed by 8 bases and the J gene end by 5 bases; junction bases not matched to a gene: 12. The germline gives CDR1 LNHDA, CDR2 SQIVND (reference sequence). CDR3 in DNA: TGTGCCAGTGGAACAGGGGCCATGGCTCGGGCCAACGTCCTGACTTTC. Its protein product is CASGTGAMARANVLTF.

The gene calls are TRBV6-1 and TRBJ2-7; 7 positions match TRBD2. Germline V gene data show CDR1 as MNHNS and CDR2 as SASEGT. This CDR3 is 15 amino acids long. J gave up 3 bases and V 1 base, and 6 bases lay outside the gene matches. The CDR3 spells CASSEGASGGYEQYF. As DNA, the CDR3 is TGTGCCAGCAGTGAAGGGGCTAGCGGCGGCTACGAGCAGTACTTC.

The chain employs TRBV7-9 and TRBJ1-2; TRBD1 is a possible D gene (6 bases). V was pared by 3 bases and J by 2 bases, with 13 bases between. The CDR3 runs 15 residues. Germline values: CDR1 SEHNR, CDR2 FQNEAQ (reference sequence). CDR3 amino acids: CASSFSVGGNYGYTF. CDR3 in DNA: TGTGCCAGCAGCTTTAGTGTCGGGGGCAACTATGGCTACACCTTC.

The chain uses TRBV2 and TRBJ1-3; TRBD1 might be the D (6 bases). This CDR3 region has 14 residues. V lost 6 bases and J lost 0, with 9 bases in between. In germline, CDR1 is SNHLY, CDR2 FYNNEI. The CDR3 sequence is CASRTGNSGNTIYF. DNA for the CDR3: TGTGCCAGCAGGACAGGCAACTCTGGAAACACCATATATTTT.

The chain has TRBV30 and TRBJ1-4; the D is unclear. Trimming cost V 0 bases and J 7 bases, with 9 bases left between them. Germline V gene sequence: CDR1 GTSNPN, CDR2 SVGIG (reference sequence). CDR3 length equals 13 residues. CDR3 DNA sequence: TGTGCCTGGAGTGTTGATAACTTTGAAAAACTGTTTTTT. Protein sequence: CAWSVDNFEKLFF. The whole variable domain, filled in from reference TRBV30 and TRBJ1-4, reads SQTIHQWPATLVQPVGSPLSLECTVEGTSNPNLYWYRQAAGRGLQLLFYSVGIGQISSEVPQNLSASRPQDRQFILSSKKLLLSDSGFYLCAWSVDNFEKLFFGSGTQLSVL.